This record looks at one T cell receptor (beta chain) sequence and its context. Per the authors' pipeline: The assay estimated nucleated cells by amplifying reference gene primers. The assay was immunoSEQ multiplex PCR, and TCRdb's table has in-frame clones only and misses some. That table furnishes V, J and clone size, whereas the DNA furnished D and trimming. The data show 200,000 or so clones, 80% to 95% seen once. This sample is part of a study of blood T cell repertoires in COVID-19. This clonotype originated in a man aged 60 to 69 with COVID-19, enrolled during active disease. Sequencing was done on a sample of peripheral blood.

This CDR3 reads CASSDFIPGNSPLHF. DNA for the CDR3: TGTGCCAGCAGTGATTTTATCCCGGGGAATTCACCCCTCCACTTT. The chain recombines TRBV6-1 with TRBJ1-6, with D hard to call. This CDR3 is 15 amino acids long. Deletions cut 3 bases from V and 7 bases from J, with 13 bases between. Germline V gene sequence: CDR1 MNHNS, CDR2 SASEGT.